The 31 T cell receptor beta chains reported below all come from one sample, sequenced in a study of T cells in tuberculosis. Here immunoSEQ multiplex PCR was the method, and the copy in TCRdb shows in-frame clones only, minus some. Of 30,000 or so clones in the sample, around 95% were seen once. Source material: PBMCs. These receptors were collected from a donor between 10 and 35 years old with latent tuberculosis or without tuberculosis infection.

The chain has TRBV5-1 and TRBJ1-1, with TRBD1 identical over 7 bases. V was pared by 7 bases and J by 1 base, with 7 bases of the junction left unmatched. CDR1 and CDR2 from the germline V gene are SGHRS and YFSETQ. The CDR3 consists of 14 residues. The CDR3 DNA sequence: TGCGCCAGCCGACCCAGGGGGTCGAACACTGAAGCTTTCTTT. It is translated as CASRPRGSNTEAFF.

This chain links TRBV11-2 with TRBJ2-7; 8 bases match TRBD2. V trimming: 2 bases; J trimming: 6 bases; junction bases outside the gene matches: 9. CDR1 is SGHAT, CDR2 FQNNGV, per germline. This CDR3 has 15 amino acids. The CDR3, as DNA: TGTGCCAGCAGCTTACGGGAGGGCCTTAGCGGCGAGCAGTACTTC. Encoded protein: CASSLREGLSGEQYF.

The rearrangement uses TRBV14 and TRBJ1-6; weak D call: TRBD1 (6 bases). CDR1 and CDR2 from the germline V gene are SGHDN and FVKESK. CDR3 length: 14 residues. The V and J ends lost 1 base and 11 bases respectively, with 12 bases between them. CDR3 region: CASSQGQERAPLHF. The CDR3 nucleotides read TGTGCCAGCAGCCAAGGACAGGAAAGGGCACCCCTCCACTTT.

The gene calls are TRBV7-8 and TRBJ2-1; tentative D call: TRBD1 (6 bases). The CDR3 has 15 amino acids. V lost 7 bases to trimming and J lost 0 bases, with 13 bases between them. Germline values: CDR1 SGHVS, CDR2 FQNEAQ. This CDR3 is CASTQSGVSYNEQFF. Written as DNA, the CDR3 is TGTGCCAGCACCCAATCAGGGGTCTCCTACAATGAGCAGTTCTTC.

The chain links TRBV30 to TRBJ1-2; a weak D match, TRBD1 (5 bases). CDR3 length: 14 residues. V shed 0 bases and J shed 4 bases, with 12 bases lying between them. From germline, CDR1 is GTSNPN and CDR2 SVGIG (reference sequence). Here the CDR3 reads CAWSVSGGGYGYTF. CDR3 in DNA: TGTGCCTGGAGTGTATCGGGGGGAGGCTATGGCTACACCTTC.

The V and J genes are TRBV5-5 and TRBJ1-5; TRBD1 agrees at 7 bases. Trimming took 2 bases from V and 4 from J; bases not matched to a gene: 6. CDR1 SGHKS and CDR2 YYEKEE come from the germline V gene (reference sequence). CDR3 length equals 15 residues. The CDR3 here is CASSFFRGSNQPQHF. For the CDR3, the DNA is TGTGCCAGCAGCTTTTTCAGGGGGTCGAATCAGCCCCAGCATTTT.

This rearrangement joins TRBV6-1 to TRBJ1-2; 7 bases line up with TRBD1. With 1 base clipped from V and 6 bases from J, the junction kept 8 bases outside the gene matches. CDR3 size: 15 residues. Germline V gene sequence: CDR1 MNHNS, CDR2 SASEGT. CDR3 amino acids: CASSEEAGGKNGYTF. CDR3 coding DNA: TGTGCCAGCAGTGAAGAAGCAGGGGGTAAAAATGGCTACACCTTC.

The rearrangement joins TRBV14 to TRBJ2-1; D remains unclear. CDR1 SGHDN and CDR2 FVKESK come from the germline V gene. This CDR3 has 12 residues. V lost 2 bases and J lost 7, with 6 bases in between. CDR3 sequence reads: CASSQHHNEQFF. CDR3 nucleotide sequence: TGTGCCAGCAGCCAACATCATAATGAGCAGTTCTTC.

The J gene is TRBJ2-1, the V gene TRBV7-9; TRBD2 matches 12 bases. Trimming took 10 bases from V and 4 from J; bases not matched to a gene: 8. Germline CDR1 is SEHNR and CDR2 is FQNEAQ (reference sequence). The CDR3 sequence is 15 residues long. The CDR3 loop is CATTTSGSRYNEQFF. For the CDR3, the DNA is TGTGCCACCACGACTAGCGGGAGTCGGTACAATGAGCAGTTCTTC.

The chain links TRBV10-2 to TRBJ2-7; 10 bases are a match to TRBD2. The CDR3 runs to 15 residues. Trimming at V came to 7 bases and at J to 2 bases, leaving 8 bases not matched to a gene. Germline CDR1 and CDR2: WSHSY and SAAADI. Written as DNA, the CDR3 is TGCGCCAGCATCCCCAGACTAGCGGGCGCCTACGAGCAGTACTTC. Amino acids: CASIPRLAGAYEQYF.

The chain links TRBV19 to TRBJ2-7; 7 positions agree with TRBD1. With 4 bases clipped from V and 0 bases from J, the junction kept 6 bases outside the gene matches. Germline CDR1 is LNHDA and CDR2 is SQIVND (reference sequence). The CDR3 extends over 15 amino acids. CDR3 nucleotides: TGTGCCAGTAGTACAACAGGGGACCCCTCCTACGAGCAGTACTTC. This translates into CASSTTGDPSYEQYF.

V gene TRBV11-2 combines with J gene TRBJ2-3; no firm D call. V lost 6 bases and J lost 2, with 21 bases in between. CDR1 and CDR2 (germline): SGHAT, FQNNGV. CDR3 length: 17 residues. The CDR3 DNA reads TGTGCCAGCAGTTCCGACCTCCCTGAGGAGATCACAGATACGCAGTATTTT. Protein: CASSSDLPEEITDTQYF.

The J gene is TRBJ2-7, the V gene TRBV6-6, with TRBD2 identical over 13 bases. The CDR3 has 14 residues. The J segment lost 6 bases and the V segment lost 6 bases, leaving 5 bases of the junction unmatched. Germline V lookup: CDR1 MNHNY, CDR2 SVGAGI (reference sequence). The CDR3, as DNA: TGTGCCAGCAGACGGACTAGCGGGAGAGGCGAGCAGTACTTC. Protein product: CASRRTSGRGEQYF.

This clone has just one count. V is TRBV28 and J is TRBJ1-3; D is undetermined. Germline values: CDR1 MDHEN, CDR2 SYDVKM. The CDR3 has 14 amino acids. The V and J ends lost 5 bases and 5 bases respectively, with 13 bases between them. CDR3 amino acids: CASSMVRERNTIYF. CDR3 in DNA: TGTGCCAGCAGTATGGTCCGGGAGCGAAACACCATATATTTT.

This clone has a single count. The rearrangement links TRBV7-2 to TRBJ2-5, with D perhaps matching TRBD1 (5 bases). CDR3 size: 14 residues. Germline CDR1 and CDR2: SGHTA and FQGNSA. With 2 bases removed from V and 5 bases from J, the gap between germline ends came to 12 bases. CDR3 in amino acids: CASSLQGRAETQYF. CDR3 bases: TGTGCCAGCAGCTTACAGGGTCGGGCGGAGACCCAGTACTTC.

The chain carries TRBV5-1 and TRBJ2-3; 7 bases fit TRBD2. The CDR3 spans 15 residues. The germline gives CDR1 SGHRS, CDR2 YFSETQ. The V and J ends lost 0 bases and 2 bases, in that order; junction bases with no gene match: 3. Written as DNA, the CDR3 is TGCGCCAGCAGCTTGGAAGCGGGGCTCACAGATACGCAGTATTTT. Its protein product is CASSLEAGLTDTQYF.

V gene TRBV4-3 combines with J gene TRBJ2-3; D perhaps matches TRBD2 (6 bases). There are 17 residues in the CDR3. The V gene's germline CDR1 is LGHNA and CDR2 YSLEER. V was trimmed by 0 bases and J by 5 bases, leaving 18 bases between them. The CDR3 DNA reads as TGCGCCAGCAGCCAAGATGCGGGGTGGCAGGGTATAGATACGCAGTATTTT. Amino acid sequence: CASSQDAGWQGIDTQYF.

The chain combines TRBV4-1 with TRBJ2-7; D is undetermined. This CDR3 has 13 amino acids. Germline loops: CDR1 MGHRA, CDR2 YSYEKL. Trimming pared 1 base from V and 3 bases from J, leaving 7 bases between. CDR3 DNA: TGCGCCAGCAGCCAAGCCCCCTACTACGAGCAGTACTTC. This gives the protein CASSQAPYYEQYF.

This clone was seen just once. The chain combines TRBV7-2 with TRBJ2-1; D possibly corresponds to TRBD2 (5 bases). Trimming took off 6 bases at V and 0 bases at J, with 12 bases between the two ends. Per germline, CDR1 SGHTA and CDR2 FQGNSA. CDR3 size: 15 residues. CDR3 residues: CASSSDWRSYNEQFF. The DNA for the CDR3 is TGTGCCAGCAGTTCGGACTGGCGCTCCTACAATGAGCAGTTCTTC.

The chain uses TRBV28 and TRBJ1-6, with D possibly being TRBD1 (6 bases). V shed 6 bases and J shed 7 bases, with 16 bases lying between them. Germline lookup yields CDR1 MDHEN and CDR2 SYDVKM. The CDR3 consists of 15 residues. Written as DNA, the CDR3 is TGTGCCAGCAGATCCGAGGGGGTCCCAAATTCACCCCTCCACTTT. Its translation is CASRSEGVPNSPLHF.

The V call is TRBV5-1, the J call TRBJ2-3; the match to TRBD2 covers 7 bases. The germline V gene encodes CDR1 SGHRS and CDR2 YFSETQ. The V and J ends lost 1 base and 5 bases, in that order; junction bases with no gene match: 10. The CDR3 runs to 16 residues. Here the CDR3 reads CASSLIPGGDVDTQYF. The CDR3 DNA reads TGCGCCAGCAGCTTGATCCCGGGGGGAGATGTAGATACGCAGTATTTT.

The rearrangement joins TRBV7-3 to TRBJ2-7; D gene ambiguous. Trimming left V 2 bases short and J 0 bases short, with 8 bases between. CDR3 length equals 14 residues. Germline loops: CDR1 SGHTA, CDR2 FQGTGA. The CDR3 loop is CASSLAGPSYEQYF. The CDR3 bases are TGTGCCAGCAGCTTAGCCGGTCCCTCCTACGAGCAGTACTTC.

The CDR3 DNA reads as TGCGCCAGCAGCTGGACGACAGTTCATCAGCCCCAGCATTTT. This encodes CASSWTTVHQPQHF. The V call is TRBV5-1, the J call TRBJ1-5, with D possibly matching TRBD1 (5 bases). CDR1 and CDR2 from the germline V gene are SGHRS and YFSETQ. CDR3 length: 14 residues. Trimming stripped 3 bases from V and 5 bases from J, with 12 bases between.

DNA of the CDR3: TGTGCCAGCAGCCCGGGACAGAACACCGGGGAGCTGTTTTTT. Protein: CASSPGQNTGELFF. The rearrangement joins TRBV7-6 to TRBJ2-2; TRBD1 is a possible D gene (6 bases). In germline, CDR1 is SGHVS, CDR2 FNYEAQ. V lost 5 bases, J lost 1 base, and 8 bases lay in between. This CDR3 is 14 amino acids long.

The chain carries TRBV27 and TRBJ2-7; weak D call: TRBD2 (7 bases). This CDR3 comprises 14 residues. CDR1 is MNHEY, CDR2 SMNVEV, per germline (reference sequence). Trimming removed 4 bases at V and 5 bases at J, with 15 bases between. The CDR3 DNA reads TGTGCCAGCAGTTGGCGGGGGCCCGTGGACGAGCAGTACTTC. Residues: CASSWRGPVDEQYF.

This chain links TRBV30 with TRBJ2-1; 9 bases are a match to TRBD2. This CDR3 is built from 12 residues. V gave up 5 bases and J gave up 6 bases; unmatched junction bases: 2. Per germline, CDR1 GTSNPN and CDR2 SVGIG (reference sequence). The CDR3, as DNA: TGTGCCTGGGAAGCGGGAGGCAATGAGCAGTTCTTC. It yields the protein CAWEAGGNEQFF.

V and J are TRBV10-2 and TRBJ2-7, with 7 positions matching TRBD2. Germline V CDR1 and CDR2: WSHSY, SAAADI. V lost 2 bases and J lost 2; bases outside the gene matches: 6. There are 15 residues in the CDR3. CDR3 protein: CASSEARRGAYEQYF. For the CDR3, the DNA is TGCGCCAGCAGTGAGGCCCGCCGGGGGGCCTACGAGCAGTACTTC.

The chain links TRBV5-6 to TRBJ1-5; 8 nucleotides match TRBD1. The CDR3 spans 15 residues. CDR1 and CDR2 from the germline V gene are SGHDT and YYEEEE. The J segment lost 7 bases and the V segment lost 1 base, leaving 7 bases of the junction unmatched. This CDR3 is CASSLQGAGGQPQHF. The CDR3 DNA reads as TGTGCCAGCAGCTTGCAGGGGGCGGGAGGGCAGCCCCAGCATTTT.

The chain joins TRBV7-3 to TRBJ2-3, with 9 bases aligning to TRBD2. With V trimmed by 1 base and J by 4 bases, 6 bases remained unmatched. The CDR3 totals 16 residues. CDR1 and CDR2 from the germline V gene are SGHTA and FQGTGA. For the CDR3, the DNA is TGTGCCAGCAGCTTAATCCACAGCGGGGGGCCAGATACGCAGTATTTT. Translation gives CASSLIHSGGPDTQYF.

This clone has a single count. V and J are TRBV7-2 and TRBJ2-3; unclear D gene. CDR3 size: 13 residues. The germline V and J ends were trimmed by 2 bases and 6 bases, with 9 bases remaining between them. Germline V gene lookup returns CDR1 SGHTA and CDR2 FQGNSA. CDR3 sequence reads: CASSLSVMDTQYF. The CDR3 DNA sequence: TGTGCCAGCAGCTTATCGGTAATGGATACGCAGTATTTT.

The chain is built from TRBV19 and TRBJ1-2, with TRBD1 as a possible D gene (6 bases). CDR3 length: 13 amino acids. The germline CDR1 and CDR2 sequences are LNHDA and SQIVND (reference sequence). V lost 6 bases to trimming and J lost 8 bases, with 16 bases between them. As DNA, the CDR3 is TGTGCCAGTAGCGGACCGGGTACAGGGGGCTACACCTTC. Its protein product is CASSGPGTGGYTF.